These 30 T cell receptor beta chains were all obtained from the same sample, sequenced in a study of CD8 T cells in Susac syndrome. Reverse transcription of about 0.45 to 1 ug RNA was performed with random hexamers. Each CDR3 protein gets one entry after TCRdb re-called the immunoSEQ multiplex PCR reads with MiXCR. The table includes approximately 170,000 distinct CDR3 sequences, 92% detected once. The sequencing sample was made of CD4+ T cells from PBMCs. Receptor source: a human donor in good health.

The rearrangement joins TRBV20-1 to TRBJ2-3; no definite D call. Germline CDR1 is DFQATT and CDR2 is SNEGSKA (reference sequence). V was trimmed by 5 bases and J by 2 bases, leaving 11 bases between them. This CDR3 is 13 amino acids long. CDR3 sequence (DNA): TGCAGTGCTCCCAGGATTTCCACAGATACGCAGTATTTT. Translated, it gives CSAPRISTDTQYF.

V and J are TRBV19 and TRBJ2-1; D uncertain. With 7 bases removed from V and 0 bases from J, the gap between germline ends came to 16 bases. From germline, CDR1 is LNHDA and CDR2 SQIVND (reference sequence). The CDR3 is 16 amino acids. CDR3 sequence (DNA): TGTGCCAGTACCAGTTATAGGGTAAACTCCTACAATGAGCAGTTCTTC. Its translation is CASTSYRVNSYNEQFF.

The table lists this clonotype with a count of one. This sequence joins TRBV18 and TRBJ2-5, with D perhaps TRBD1 (6 bases). Trimming took 4 bases from V and 5 from J, leaving 11 bases between them. CDR3 length: 13 residues. Germline CDR1 KGHSH, CDR2 LQKENI. CDR3 DNA: TGTGCCAGCTCACTACAGGGCGAGGAGACCCAGTACTTC. Translating it yields CASSLQGEETQYF.

Here the CDR3 DNA reads TGTGCCAGCAGCCCGTGGACAGGGCGAAGGAAGACCCAGTACTTC. Protein product: CASSPWTGRRKTQYF. The V call is TRBV7-8, the J call TRBJ2-5, with 8 bases that match TRBD1. Germline V gene data show CDR1 as SGHVS and CDR2 as FQNEAQ. This CDR3 has 15 amino acids. With 5 bases clipped from V and 6 bases from J, the junction kept 11 bases outside the gene matches.

The chain links TRBV12-3 or TRBV12-4 to TRBJ1-1; D is unclear. The CDR3 is made up of 13 amino acids. V lost 3 bases and J 7 bases, leaving 12 bases between the germline ends. In DNA, the CDR3 is TGTGCCAGCAGTTTGGTGACGGCCTTTGAAGCTTTCTTT. Protein: CASSLVTAFEAFF.

J is TRBJ2-5 and V is TRBV19, with D possibly called TRBD1 or TRBD2 (5 bases each). The V gene lost 4 bases and the J gene lost 5 bases, with 11 bases spanning the gap. This CDR3 is built from 13 residues. Germline V gives CDR1 LNHDA, CDR2 SQIVND (reference sequence). CDR3 sequence: CASSRGRRETQYF. The DNA for the CDR3 is TGTGCCAGTAGTAGGGGACGGAGGGAGACCCAGTACTTC. The variable domain in full, completed from reference TRBV19 and TRBJ2-5, reads DGGITQSPKYLFRKEGQNVTLSCEQNLNHDAMYWYRQDPGQGLRLIYYSQIVNDFQKGDIAEGYSVSREKKESFPLTVTSAQKNPTAFYLCASSRGRRETQYFGPGTRLLVL.

This rearrangement joins TRBV5-1 to TRBJ1-4, with D uncertain. This CDR3 has 11 amino acids. Between the trimmed V and J ends, which lost 6 bases and 11 bases, there was a span of 11 bases. Germline CDR1 SGHRS, CDR2 YFSETQ. CDR3 DNA: TGCGCCAGCAAACCGAGCGGTAAACTGTTTTTT. Residues: CASKPSGKLFF.

This chain uses TRBV20-1 with TRBJ1-1, with a possible D match to TRBD1 (5 bases). This CDR3 has 13 amino acids. The germline V and J ends were trimmed by 3 bases and 1 base, with 9 bases remaining between them. The germline CDR1 and CDR2 sequences are DFQATT and SNEGSKA (reference sequence). The CDR3 DNA follows: TGCAGTGCTAGTTCGGGACCGAACACTGAAGCTTTCTTT. Amino acid sequence: CSASSGPNTEAFF.

The rearrangement uses TRBV20-1 and TRBJ1-1; D is uncertain. Germline assignment: CDR1 DFQATT and CDR2 SNEGSKA (reference sequence). The CDR3 covers 10 residues. Deletions cut 2 bases from V and 5 bases from J, with 3 bases between. The chain's CDR3 is CSARRTEAFF. The CDR3 DNA is TGCAGTGCTAGACGTACTGAAGCTTTCTTT.

This chain connects TRBV20-1 to TRBJ1-1, with D tentatively TRBD1 (5 bases). The CDR3 is 12 residues long. V gave up 6 bases and J gave up 1 base, with 9 bases separating them. Per the germline V gene, CDR1 is DFQATT and CDR2 is SNEGSKA (reference sequence). In nucleotides, the CDR3 is TGCAGTGCAAGTACAGGGAACACTGAAGCTTTCTTT. It is translated as CSASTGNTEAFF.

This chain links TRBV2 with TRBJ1-5; 9 positions agree with TRBD1. The CDR3 is 16 residues long. Germline V CDR1 and CDR2: SNHLY, FYNNEI. Unmatched junction bases numbered 7, after V lost 6 bases and J lost 1 base. Written as DNA, the CDR3 is TGTGCCAGCAGCTTCCTGGACAGGGGAAGCAATCAGCCCCAGCATTTT. It is translated as CASSFLDRGSNQPQHF.

V and J are TRBV7-2 and TRBJ1-5; D remains ambiguous. The germline V gene has CDR1 SGHTA and CDR2 FQGNSA. The V end was cut by 5 bases, the J end by 7 bases, with 21 bases between. This CDR3 is 16 amino acids long. The CDR3 reads CASSTSMTSEQQPQHF. In nucleotides, the CDR3 is TGTGCCAGCAGCACCAGCATGACCAGCGAGCAACAGCCCCAGCATTTT. Full variable domain (remainder filled in from reference TRBV7-2 and TRBJ1-5): GAGVSQSPSNKVTEKGKDVELRCDPISGHTALYWYRQSLGQGLEFLIYFQGNSAPDKSGLPSDRFSAERTGGSVSTLTIQRTQQEDSAVYLCASSTSMTSEQQPQHFGDGTRLSIL.

This clonotype was recorded only once. The chain combines TRBV25-1 with TRBJ1-1; D remains unclear. CDR3 size: 13 residues. Deletions cut 1 base from V and 1 base from J, with 4 bases between. Germline CDR1 reads MGHDK; CDR2 reads SYGVNS. The CDR3 bases are TGTGCCAGCAGTGAATTTGGGAACACTGAAGCTTTCTTT. Its protein product is CASSEFGNTEAFF.

The chain recombines TRBV19 with TRBJ1-5; TRBD1 matches at 7 bases. CDR1 and CDR2 from the germline V gene are LNHDA and SQIVND (reference sequence). Trimming took 4 bases from V and 2 from J; bases not matched to a gene: 8. The CDR3 extends over 16 amino acids. The CDR3 nucleotides are TGTGCCAGTAGTACCCCAGGGACAGCGGGCAATCAGCCCCAGCATTTT. Translated: CASSTPGTAGNQPQHF.

Here the CDR3 DNA reads TGTGCCAGCACCTCGAGACGGTGGGCCTACGAGCAGTACTTC. This encodes CASTSRRWAYEQYF. The J gene is TRBJ2-7, the V gene TRBV7-8; the D is unclear. CDR3 length equals 14 residues. V lost 7 bases to trimming and J lost 2 bases, with 15 bases between them. Germline assignment: CDR1 SGHVS and CDR2 FQNEAQ. The complete variable domain, with remaining parts taken from reference TRBV7-8 and TRBJ2-7, reads GAGVSQSPRYKVAKRGQDVALRCDPISGHVSLFWYQQALGQGPEFLTYFQNEAQLDKSGLPSDRFFAERPEGSVSTLKIQRTQQEDSAVYLCASTSRRWAYEQYFGPGTRLTVT.

V is TRBV30 and J is TRBJ2-5; a weak D match, TRBD2 (5 bases). The CDR3 has 11 amino acids. The ends were cut back, 1 base at V and 5 bases at J, with 5 bases in the middle. In germline, CDR1 is GTSNPN, CDR2 SVGIG (reference sequence). This chain's CDR3 is CAWSGEETQYF. In DNA form, the CDR3 reads TGTGCCTGGAGTGGGGAGGAGACCCAGTACTTC.

This chain connects TRBV28 to TRBJ1-4; a possible D gene is TRBD1 (5 bases). Between the trimmed V and J ends, which lost 4 bases and 4 bases, there was a span of 13 bases. CDR1 is MDHEN, CDR2 SYDVKM, per germline. CDR3 size: 15 residues. CDR3 nucleotides: TGTGCCAGCAGTTCCCAGACAGCGCTTAATGAAAAACTGTTTTTT. Protein product: CASSSQTALNEKLFF.

The chain joins TRBV7-2 to TRBJ2-7; D call uncertain. V gave up 5 bases and J gave up 2 bases, with 13 bases separating them. In germline, CDR1 is SGHTA, CDR2 FQGNSA. The CDR3 contains 14 residues. Here the CDR3 reads CASSTLTPTYEQYF. In DNA form, the CDR3 reads TGTGCCAGCAGCACCTTAACTCCGACCTACGAGCAGTACTTC.

Written as DNA, the CDR3 is TGTGCCAGGCCCCTTCCGCGGGGACACTACGAGCAGTACTTC. This gives the protein CARPLPRGHYEQYF. The J gene is TRBJ2-7, the V gene TRBV18, with D perhaps matching TRBD1 or TRBD2 (6 bases each). The CDR3 spans 14 residues. Deletions cut 9 bases from V and 3 bases from J, with 18 bases between. In germline, CDR1 is KGHSH, CDR2 LQKENI.

The V call is TRBV2, the J call TRBJ1-5, with 7 positions matching TRBD1. V was clipped by 3 bases and J by 7 bases; unmatched bases: 6. The CDR3 extends over 14 amino acids. The germline CDR1 and CDR2 sequences are SNHLY and FYNNEI. The CDR3 is CASSDRGGHQPQHF. The CDR3 DNA reads as TGTGCCAGCAGTGACAGGGGGGGCCACCAGCCCCAGCATTTT.

This clonotype appeared a single time. The chain joins TRBV7-9 to TRBJ2-7; unclear D gene. CDR3 length: 12 residues. Germline V gene data show CDR1 as SEHNR and CDR2 as FQNEAQ (reference sequence). V dropped 5 bases and J dropped 6 bases, with 11 bases sitting between them. Here the CDR3 reads CASSPTTGEQYF. CDR3 sequence (DNA): TGTGCCAGCAGCCCTACCACGGGCGAGCAGTACTTC.

The genes are TRBV7-9 and TRBJ2-7; TRBD2 matches at 7 bases. CDR1 is SEHNR, CDR2 FQNEAQ, per germline (reference sequence). The CDR3 extends over 15 amino acids. V dropped 4 bases and J dropped 2; count of bases not matched to a gene: 8. The CDR3 DNA reads TGTGCCAGCAGCTGGAGCGGGATGGGGACCTACGAGCAGTACTTC. The encoded protein is CASSWSGMGTYEQYF. Complete variable domain (other parts from reference TRBV7-9 and TRBJ2-7): DTGVSQNPRHKITKRGQNVTFRCDPISEHNRLYWYRQTLGQGPEFLTYFQNEAQLEKSRLLSDRFSAERPKGSFSTLEIQRTEQGDSAMYLCASSWSGMGTYEQYFGPGTRLTVT.

The rearrangement links TRBV5-1 to TRBJ2-3; D could derive from TRBD1 or TRBD2 (5 bases each). Germline assignment: CDR1 SGHRS and CDR2 YFSETQ. The CDR3 extends over 17 amino acids. Trimming removed 3 bases from V and 8 bases from J, with 25 bases in between. This CDR3 is CASSSNHRDRFGGTQYF. DNA for the CDR3: TGCGCCAGCAGCTCCAATCACCGGGACCGTTTTGGGGGTACGCAGTATTTT.

The CDR3 DNA reads as TGCGCCAGCTCCGACAGGGGGCTCTCCGGGGAGCTGTTTTTT. Encoded protein: CASSDRGLSGELFF. The chain recombines TRBV5-1 with TRBJ2-2, with TRBD1 matching 10 bases. This CDR3 spans 14 amino acids. The germline gives CDR1 SGHRS, CDR2 YFSETQ. Trimming cost V 7 bases and J 6 bases; bases outside gene matches: 6.

The gene calls are TRBV7-9 and TRBJ2-7, with D possibly being TRBD2 (5 bases). V dropped 5 bases and J dropped 2 bases, with 19 bases sitting between them. CDR1 is SEHNR and CDR2 is FQNEAQ in the germline V gene (reference sequence). The CDR3 is made up of 16 amino acids. In nucleotides, the CDR3 is TGTGCCAGCAGCCCCTATTCGGGGTCCTTAGCCTACGAGCAGTACTTC. It specifies CASSPYSGSLAYEQYF.

The chain recombines TRBV13 with TRBJ2-2; no definite D call. Germline loops: CDR1 PRHDT, CDR2 FYEKMQ (reference sequence). Between the trimmed V and J ends, which lost 5 bases and 7 bases, there was a span of 11 bases. CDR3 size: 13 residues. This CDR3 reads CASSGPLYGELFF. The CDR3 DNA follows: TGTGCCAGCAGCGGACCATTATACGGGGAGCTGTTTTTT.

CDR3 protein: CASSDRAHTEAFF. In nucleotides, the CDR3 is TGTGCCAGCAGCGACAGGGCACACACTGAAGCTTTCTTT. The gene calls are TRBV6-1 and TRBJ1-1; TRBD1 matches at 7 bases. The CDR3 is 13 amino acids. Germline CDR1 and CDR2: MNHNS and SASEGT. J was trimmed by 3 bases and V by 6 bases; bases with no gene match: 4.

On this clonotype: A read error may account for a junction end that differs from germline. The rearrangement uses TRBV27 and TRBJ2-7; tentative D call: TRBD1 (5 bases). This CDR3 has 12 residues. Germline V lookup: CDR1 MNHEY, CDR2 SMNVEV (reference sequence). DNA of the CDR3: TGTGCCAGCAAAAGTCGAACAGGCCTACCCAACTTC. Protein: CASKSRTGLPNF.

J is TRBJ2-1 and V is TRBV6-6, with D perhaps matching TRBD1 (5 bases). Germline V gene sequence: CDR1 MNHNY, CDR2 SVGAGI (reference sequence). V was trimmed by 0 bases and J by 6 bases, leaving 12 bases between them. The CDR3 has 15 amino acids. DNA of the CDR3: TGTGCCAGCAGTTACTCGGGCCAGGGCTCCAATGAGCAGTTCTTC. Translating it yields CASSYSGQGSNEQFF.

This chain links TRBV6-5 with TRBJ1-2, with 8 bases identical to TRBD1. The CDR3 runs to 13 residues. V lost 10 bases and J lost 8; bases outside the gene matches: 12. Germline CDR1 and CDR2: MNHEY and SVGAGI. This CDR3 reads CATRGDRGEGYTF. CDR3 nucleotides: TGTGCCACCCGAGGAGACAGGGGAGAAGGCTACACCTTC.